The clone carrying this TCR beta chain was counted a single time. Its antigen is not identified. At one end, the junction sequence differs from germline, possibly due to a read error. Primers used in a second PCR of about 6 to 12 cycles were a sample-barcoded 5' primer and a J-beta primer mix. Each cDNA molecule was tagged by a template-switch adaptor with 12 random nucleotides. TCRdb reprocessed the 5' RACE reads via MiXCR and lists one record per CDR3 protein. The data hold some 1.5 million distinct CDR3 sequences, with roughly 27% observed a single time. The sample belongs to a study of blood T cells in healthy people across ages. Germline CDR1 is DFQATT and CDR2 is SNEGSKA (reference sequence). The CDR3 runs to 14 residues. Study outcomes and limitations: Per-million-T-cell TCR beta diversity fell roughly linearly with age.

All donors came from Russia, were Caucasian and healthy, and spanned ages about 6 to 100. Per sample, no less than 6 micrograms of total RNA were extracted. This rearrangement joins TRBV20-1 to TRBJ2-5, with D perhaps matching TRBD1 or TRBD2 (6 bases each). The sequence was collected from a woman in her 30s in good health. Sequenced: blood. The CDR3 sequence is CSARVQGLVETLYF. Written as DNA, the CDR3 is TGCAGTGCTAGAGTACAGGGACTGGTGGAGACCCTGTACTTC.